Following are 2 T cell receptor beta chains from one sample sequenced in a study of tumor-infiltrating lymphocytes in primary liver carcinoma. Both blood RNA, taken from unsorted whole blood, and germline DNA were extracted. A primer in the constant region served to generate TCR beta cDNA from roughly 550 ng of total RNA. Amplification in three nested multiplex PCR rounds with slightly modified ARM-PCR gave rise to TCR beta libraries. For 10 cycles apiece, the opening two PCR rounds ran with TRBV1-TRBV30 forward primers and a C-beta reverse primer. TCRdb itself ran the multiplex PCR reads through MiXCR, one entry per CDR3 protein. This sample has about 350,000 distinct CDR3 sequences, with approximately 65% found just once. Sequencing was performed on peripheral blood. Receptors originate from a man between 35 and 55 years old with primary liver carcinoma and hepatitis B virus infection.

This chain links TRBV11-2 with TRBJ2-1; 11 bases line up with TRBD2. V lost 9 bases, J lost 5 bases, and 12 bases stayed unmatched. This CDR3 spans 16 amino acids. CDR1 and CDR2 (germline): SGHAT, FQNNGV. The CDR3 DNA sequence: TGTGCCAGAAGCGTGGCCGGGACTAGCGGCGACAATGAGCAGTTCTTC. It codes for CARSVAGTSGDNEQFF.

The rearrangement joins TRBV28 to TRBJ2-7; D is uncertain. V gave up 6 bases and J gave up 7 bases, with 13 bases separating them. Germline assignment: CDR1 MDHEN and CDR2 SYDVKM. This CDR3 comprises 12 residues. The CDR3 bases are TGTGCCAGCAGGGAGAAAGTGTGGGAGCAGTACTTC. Its translation: CASREKVWEQYF. Full variable domain (outside the CDR3, taken from reference TRBV28 and TRBJ2-7): DVKVTQSSRYLVKRTGEKVFLECVQDMDHENMFWYRQDPGLGLRLIYFSYDVKMKEKGDIPEGYSVSREKKERFSLILESASTNQTSMYLCASREKVWEQYFGPGTRLTVT.